This TCR beta chain was sequenced during a study of T cells in localized non-small cell lung cancer. Study results and caveats: A median of around 58 clones ranked among the top 100 in tumor appeared in adjacent lung.

This clone appeared a single time. As yet, its antigen is unknown. Sequenced by immunoSEQ multiplex PCR; TCRdb stores in-frame clones only, minus some. The profile shows tens of thousands of clones, approximately 84% of them singletons. Trimming removed 6 bases from V and 1 base from J; junction bases left unmatched: 9. Per germline, CDR1 MNHEY and CDR2 SMNVEV (reference sequence). CDR3 size: 15 residues. The source is a man aged 40 to 70 with stage II lung adenocarcinoma. This chain uses TRBV27 with TRBJ2-7, with 7 bases matching TRBD1. The material was PBMCs, obtained before any cancer treatment. This CDR3 is CASSRQGQASYEQYF. In DNA form, the CDR3 reads TGTGCCAGCAGCCGGCAAGGACAGGCATCCTACGAGCAGTACTTC.